This passage covers 18 T cell receptor beta chains from one sample sequenced in a study of CD8+ T cells in alopecia areata. The treatment is: oral pan-JAK inhibitor, 5-10 mg twice daily. Extraction and reverse transcription of RNA yielded cDNA as the sequencing template. Libraries were prepared by immunoSEQ multiplex PCR; TCRdb keeps only in-frame clonotypes and omits some of them. Of about 270,000 clones in the sample, 60% were seen once. Sequences were derived from CD4+ T cells sorted from blood, sampled at roughly week 52, from a patient treated with tofacitinib. The receptor set was obtained from a human donor with alopecia areata.

This clone showed up just a few times. The rearrangement uses TRBV14 and TRBJ1-5; D unclear. Germline CDR1 SGHDN, CDR2 FVKESK. Trimming removed 1 base from V and 7 bases from J, with 8 bases in between. This CDR3 has 13 amino acids. This CDR3 reads CASSQGPTQPQHF. As DNA, the CDR3 is TGTGCCAGCAGCCAAGGGCCAACGCAGCCCCAGCATTTT.

This clone was observed a single time. The rearrangement joins TRBV5-1 to TRBJ2-3, with unresolved D. This CDR3 has 14 residues. The V gene lost 0 bases and the J gene lost 2 bases, with 7 bases spanning the gap. Germline CDR1 SGHRS, CDR2 YFSETQ. The CDR3 DNA reads as TGCGCCAGCAGCTTGGGGGCCTACACAGATACGCAGTATTTT. Residues: CASSLGAYTDTQYF.

J is TRBJ2-3 and V is TRBV29-1; D is unclear. The CDR3 loop spans 11 amino acids. Germline V gene sequence: CDR1 SQVTM, CDR2 ANQGSEA. Trimming removed 4 bases at V and 2 bases at J, with 4 bases between. As DNA, the CDR3 is TGCAGCGTTGTCCCCACAGATACGCAGTATTTT. Translating it yields CSVVPTDTQYF.

This clone was counted between two and nine times. The chain recombines TRBV29-1 with TRBJ1-1; D possibly corresponds to TRBD1 (6 bases). Germline loops: CDR1 SQVTM, CDR2 ANQGSEA. Trimming cost V 5 bases and J 5 bases, with 15 bases left between them. The CDR3 has 13 amino acids. CDR3 nucleotides: TGCAGCGTTCGAGAGGGGGGGAGGACTGAAGCTTTCTTT. It is translated as CSVREGGRTEAFF.

J is TRBJ1-1 and V is TRBV5-1; 7 nucleotides match TRBD1. V shed 5 bases, J shed 3 bases, and the junction held 7 bases outside the gene matches. The CDR3 has 14 amino acids. CDR1 SGHRS and CDR2 YFSETQ come from the germline V gene. CDR3 sequence (DNA): TGCGCCAGCAGTACGGGACAGATACACACTGAAGCTTTCTTT. It specifies CASSTGQIHTEAFF.

The sample holds a few counts of this clone. The rearrangement joins TRBV20-1 to TRBJ2-3, with D uncertain. The germline V gene has CDR1 DFQATT and CDR2 SNEGSKA (reference sequence). The CDR3 sequence is 11 residues long. V shed 6 bases and J shed 7 bases, with 11 bases lying between them. The CDR3 here is CSAAILNTQYF. The CDR3 nucleotides are TGCAGTGCCGCGATACTCAATACGCAGTATTTT.

V gene TRBV20-1 combines with J gene TRBJ1-2; D gene unclear. Germline lookup yields CDR1 DFQATT and CDR2 SNEGSKA (reference sequence). CDR3 size: 10 residues. The V end was cut by 2 bases, the J end by 6 bases, with 4 bases between. CDR3 sequence (DNA): TGCAGTGCTAGACACGATGGCTACACCTTC. Protein sequence: CSARHDGYTF.

The genes are TRBV2 and TRBJ1-2, with D maybe TRBD1 (5 bases). Trimming removed 8 bases at V and 2 bases at J, with 9 bases between. CDR1 and CDR2 (germline): SNHLY, FYNNEI. This CDR3 comprises 12 residues. CDR3 DNA sequence: TGTGCCAGCGTCCGGGACAACTATGGCTACACCTTC. This gives the protein CASVRDNYGYTF.

The chain employs TRBV2 and TRBJ1-1; D call uncertain. CDR3 size: 13 residues. Germline-derived CDR1 and CDR2 are SNHLY and FYNNEI. V shed 2 bases and J shed 1 base, with 5 bases lying between them. For the CDR3, the DNA is TGTGCCAGCAGTGAATCAGGGAACACTGAAGCTTTCTTT. Translated: CASSESGNTEAFF. The full variable domain, with the rest looked up from reference TRBV2 and TRBJ1-1, is EPEVTQTPSHQVTQMGQEVILRCVPISNHLYFYWYRQILGQKVEFLVSFYNNEISEKSEIFDDQFSVERPDGSNFTLKIRSTKLEDSAMYFCASSESGNTEAFFGQGTRLTVV.

This chain links TRBV25-1 with TRBJ2-5; 12 positions agree with TRBD2. Looked up from germline, CDR1 is MGHDK and CDR2 is SYGVNS. This CDR3 spans 15 amino acids. The junction had 8 bases not matched to a gene; V was cut back by 7 bases and J by 5 bases. CDR3 protein: CASNPTSGSVETQYF. In DNA form, the CDR3 reads TGTGCCAGCAATCCGACTAGCGGGAGTGTGGAGACCCAGTACTTC. Complete variable domain (other parts from reference TRBV25-1 and TRBJ2-5): EADIYQTPRYLVIGTGKKITLECSQTMGHDKMYWYQQDPGMELHLIHYSYGVNSTEKGDLSSESTVSRIRTEHFPLTLESARPSHTSQYLCASNPTSGSVETQYFGPGTRLLVL.

This chain connects TRBV7-9 to TRBJ1-2; 9 positions match TRBD1. The junction had 10 bases not matched to a gene; V was cut back by 1 base and J by 7 bases. CDR3 length: 16 amino acids. CDR1 SEHNR and CDR2 FQNEAQ come from the germline V gene (reference sequence). The CDR3 DNA reads as TGTGCCAGCAGCTTAGGTATCCCGGGACAGGGCTCTGGCTACACCTTC. This sequence encodes CASSLGIPGQGSGYTF.

This clone was observed once. This chain links TRBV27 with TRBJ2-3; 8 positions agree with TRBD2. The CDR3 sequence is 14 residues long. CDR1 and CDR2 from the germline V gene are MNHEY and SMNVEV (reference sequence). Trimming took 7 bases from V and 5 from J; bases not matched to a gene: 8. CDR3 nucleotides: TGTGCCAGCACCCCGGGAGGGGGGGGAGATACGCAGTATTTT. This codes for CASTPGGGGDTQYF.

The chain employs TRBV7-2 and TRBJ2-3, with no clear D. This CDR3 is 15 amino acids long. Germline loops: CDR1 SGHTA, CDR2 FQGNSA. With 1 base removed from V and 4 bases from J, the gap between germline ends came to 12 bases. CDR3 sequence: CASSLDSRRADTQYF. CDR3 in DNA: TGTGCCAGCAGCTTAGATTCCAGGCGTGCAGATACGCAGTATTTT.

J is TRBJ2-1 and V is TRBV19; no clear D gene. V shed 6 bases and J shed 0 bases, with 3 bases lying between them. This CDR3 contains 12 residues. CDR1 LNHDA and CDR2 SQIVND come from the germline V gene (reference sequence). The CDR3 DNA sequence: TGTGCCAGTAGCGGCTCCTACAATGAGCAGTTCTTC. Residues: CASSGSYNEQFF.

This chain connects TRBV5-1 to TRBJ2-5; 10 bases fit TRBD2. The germline gives CDR1 SGHRS, CDR2 YFSETQ. CDR3 length: 16 amino acids. The V and J ends lost 4 bases and 5 bases, in that order; junction bases with no gene match: 11. CDR3 in amino acids: CASSALLAGAGETQYF. The CDR3, as DNA: TGCGCCAGCAGCGCTCTCCTAGCGGGGGCCGGGGAGACCCAGTACTTC.

The gene calls are TRBV7-6 and TRBJ2-5; D possibly matches TRBD1 or TRBD2 (5 bases each). CDR1 is SGHVS, CDR2 FNYEAQ, per germline. CDR3 length: 13 residues. V was cut by 5 bases and J by 4 bases, with 11 bases left in between. Written as DNA, the CDR3 is TGTGCCAGCAGCACGGGACCAGGAGAGACCCAGTACTTC. It encodes CASSTGPGETQYF.

In this sample, this clone turned up a few times. This chain connects TRBV7-2 to TRBJ1-5; the D gene is possibly TRBD1 (5 bases). The CDR3 contains 15 residues. V lost 1 base to trimming and J lost 5 bases, with 12 bases between them. Germline V gene sequence: CDR1 SGHTA, CDR2 FQGNSA. The CDR3 bases are TGTGCCAGCAGCTTAGGTGGTGACAGATATCAGCCCCAGCATTTT. This codes for CASSLGGDRYQPQHF.

On this clone itself: Other DNA sequences from this sample encode an identical CDR3 as well. The chain couples TRBV9 to TRBJ1-6; D not certain. Germline-derived CDR1 and CDR2 are SGDLS and YYNGEE. V shed 2 bases and J shed 0 bases, with 6 bases lying between them. CDR3 length equals 15 residues. CDR3 loop: CASSVGSSYNSPLHF. The CDR3 DNA is TGTGCCAGCAGCGTGGGGTCCTCCTATAATTCACCCCTCCACTTT.